This TCR beta chain was captured in a study of blood T cell repertoires in COVID-19. The junction had 6 bases not matched to a gene; V was cut back by 3 bases and J by 7 bases. There are 14 residues in the CDR3. Germline V gives CDR1 MRHNA, CDR2 SNTAGT. The data were produced by immunoSEQ multiplex PCR, yet TCRdb's version contains in-frame clones alone and is incomplete. Of some 140,000 clones listed, around three quarters are singletons. The chain recombines TRBV6-4 with TRBJ2-1; 7 positions agree with TRBD2. The source material was peripheral blood. This sequence originates from a human donor in a cohort sampled during active COVID-19. CDR3 bases: TGTGCCAGCAGTGATGGTGTCGGGGGGAATGAGCAGTTCTTC. Its protein is CASSDGVGGNEQFF.